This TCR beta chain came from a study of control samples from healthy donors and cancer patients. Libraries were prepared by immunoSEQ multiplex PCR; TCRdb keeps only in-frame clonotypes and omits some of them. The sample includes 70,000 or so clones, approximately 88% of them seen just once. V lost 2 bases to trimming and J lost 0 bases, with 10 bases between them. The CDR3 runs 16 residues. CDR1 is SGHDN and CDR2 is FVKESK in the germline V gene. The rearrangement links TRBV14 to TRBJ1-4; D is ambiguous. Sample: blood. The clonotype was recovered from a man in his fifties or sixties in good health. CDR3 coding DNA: TGTGCCAGCAGCCAACGCGTCAGTACAACTAATGAAAAACTGTTTTTT. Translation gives CASSQRVSTTNEKLFF.